A single sample gave rise to the 10 T cell receptor beta chains below, sequenced in a study of cytomegalovirus exposure and HLA in healthy donors. The PCR was carried out with 60 Vbeta primers and 13 Jbeta primers. Data came from immunoSEQ multiplex PCR; TCRdb stores just in-frame clones and leaves some out. The table has some 100,000 clones, approximately 70% seen once. Sequenced sample: PBMCs. These receptors were obtained from a young woman in good health and CMV-seropositive.

The chain has TRBV18 and TRBJ1-2; 7 bases are shared with TRBD1. CDR3 length: 15 amino acids. Germline V lookup: CDR1 KGHSH, CDR2 LQKENI. Trimming took 5 bases from V and 4 from J; bases not matched to a gene: 10. The CDR3 DNA reads as TGTGCCAGCTCATACGGGACAGCGCCGGGCTATGGCTACACCTTC. It encodes CASSYGTAPGYGYTF.

V usage is TRBV4-1 and J usage is TRBJ2-7; TRBD2 agrees at 9 bases. Germline V gives CDR1 MGHRA, CDR2 YSYEKL. The CDR3 totals 19 residues. Losses at the gene ends were 1 base for V and 4 bases for J; bases not matched to a gene: 17. The CDR3 is CASSQVPAGGGPRRYEQYF. CDR3 sequence (DNA): TGCGCCAGCAGCCAAGTCCCAGCGGGAGGCGGGCCACGACGGTACGAGCAGTACTTC.

The genes are TRBV28 and TRBJ2-4, with TRBD1 as a possible D gene (6 bases). The V end lost 5 bases, the J end lost 8 bases, and 13 bases lay between the germline ends. In germline, CDR1 is MDHEN, CDR2 SYDVKM. This CDR3 has 13 amino acids. The CDR3 bases are TGTGCCAGCAGTCCAGGGGAGACGGACATTCAGTACTTC. Translating gives CASSPGETDIQYF.

V usage is TRBV18 and J usage is TRBJ2-5, with no clear D. Germline loops: CDR1 KGHSH, CDR2 LQKENI. The CDR3 runs 14 residues. Trimming took off 1 base at V and 4 bases at J, with 10 bases between the two ends. The CDR3 here is CASSPQAVRETQYF. CDR3 in DNA: TGTGCCAGCTCACCACAAGCCGTAAGAGAGACCCAGTACTTC.

The chain recombines TRBV9 with TRBJ2-3; 14 bases are a match to TRBD2. This CDR3 has 16 residues. The germline CDR1 and CDR2 sequences are SGDLS and YYNGEE. The trim removed 3 bases at V and 6 bases at J, leaving 6 bases unmatched. The chain's CDR3 is CASSGGTSGRFDTQYF. CDR3 coding DNA: TGTGCCAGCAGCGGTGGGACTAGCGGGAGATTCGATACGCAGTATTTT.

The chain uses TRBV28 and TRBJ2-7; 9 bases map to TRBD2. Germline V CDR1 and CDR2: MDHEN, SYDVKM. Unmatched junction bases numbered 2, after V lost 8 bases and J lost 0 bases. CDR3 size: 13 residues. The CDR3 bases are TGTGCCAGCGGTAGCGGGAGCTCCTACGAGCAGTACTTC. Protein product: CASGSGSSYEQYF.

J is TRBJ2-2 and V is TRBV9, with D possibly matching TRBD1 (5 bases). This CDR3 contains 18 residues. The V end was cut by 0 bases, the J end by 6 bases, with 21 bases between. Germline CDR1 is SGDLS and CDR2 is YYNGEE. The CDR3 sequence: CASSVEPPGNRYAGELFF. The CDR3 coding sequence is TGTGCCAGCAGCGTAGAGCCGCCAGGGAATAGGTACGCCGGGGAGCTGTTTTTT.

The chain is built from TRBV28 and TRBJ1-3, with no clear D. CDR3 length: 15 amino acids. Trimming took 6 bases from V and 4 from J, leaving 16 bases between them. Germline values: CDR1 MDHEN, CDR2 SYDVKM. The CDR3 spells CASRYSGGGGNTIYF. In nucleotides, the CDR3 is TGTGCCAGCAGGTATTCCGGCGGAGGAGGAAACACCATATATTTT.

This sequence joins TRBV6-1 and TRBJ2-7; D is possibly TRBD1 (5 bases). The CDR3 totals 13 residues. Germline CDR1 is MNHNS and CDR2 is SASEGT. V dropped 2 bases and J dropped 9 bases, with 14 bases sitting between them. The chain's CDR3 is CASSELVGVGQYF. In DNA form, the CDR3 reads TGTGCCAGCAGTGAATTGGTAGGGGTGGGGCAGTACTTC.

This clone was observed a single time. The chain recombines TRBV28 with TRBJ1-2; D might be TRBD1 (5 bases). This CDR3 comprises 14 residues. The germline gives CDR1 MDHEN, CDR2 SYDVKM. V lost 4 bases to trimming and J lost 8 bases, with 17 bases between them. As DNA, the CDR3 is TGTGCCAGCAGTTCTTATGACAGTGTCTTGGGCTACACCTTC. The encoded protein is CASSSYDSVLGYTF.